The next 2 T cell receptor beta chains were all read from a single sample in a study of Ad26.COV2.S vaccination and SARS-CoV-2 variants. Treatment described: over 15 received Ad26.COV2.S at low or high dose, single or two shots; several received placebo; per-sample allocation not given. Day 63 following the first vaccine or placebo injection was when the samples were taken. The repertoire was sequenced with immunoSEQ multiplex PCR; TCRdb's copy has only in-frame clones and lacks some. Here the sample spans roughly 410,000 clones, around 82% being singletons. The source material was peripheral blood, sampled in a trial of Ad26.COV2.S vaccine versus placebo. The receptors were gathered from a person between 18 and 65 years old who received the Ad26.COV2.S COVID-19 vaccine or a placebo.

The chain employs TRBV7-2 and TRBJ1-5, with D uncertain. The V end lost 3 bases, the J end lost 4 bases, and 7 bases lay between the germline ends. Germline V gene lookup returns CDR1 SGHTA and CDR2 FQGNSA. The CDR3 is 13 residues long. CDR3 coding DNA: TGTGCCAGCAGCTTTAATACTAATCAGCCCCAGCATTTT. It translates to CASSFNTNQPQHF.

This clone has only a few counts. The rearrangement uses TRBV2 and TRBJ1-4; 12 bases are a match to TRBD1. The CDR3 totals 16 residues. Germline loops: CDR1 SNHLY, CDR2 FYNNEI. Unmatched junction bases numbered 8, after V lost 7 bases and J lost 5 bases. CDR3 bases: TGTGCCAGCAATGGGGGACAGGGGGCCTTAAATGAAAAACTGTTTTTT. It yields the protein CASNGGQGALNEKLFF.